Listed here is a single T cell receptor (beta chain). The antigen is undetermined. One end of the junction varies from germline; a read error may be responsible. This sample was taken from a study of identical twins. TCRdb passed the 5' RACE reads through MiXCR, listing each CDR3 protein once. This repertoire shows 540,000 or so distinct CDR3 sequences, approximately 20% found once; its top ten account for around 0.47%. This CDR3 has 16 amino acids. The germline V gene encodes CDR1 SGHRS and CDR2 YFSETQ. Study-level points and caveats: The study drew conclusions from cross-sectional statistical analysis, not from following the same donors. Cord blood's abundant beta clonotypes had fewer insertions, unlike memory repertoires. Alpha sequences out of frame and shared by twins had excess low generation probability.

The same specimen was also included in a second study, on yellow fever vaccine responses in identical twins.

The gene calls are TRBV5-1 and TRBJ2-5, with TRBD2 matching 8 bases. This sequence was found in a woman under 30 in good health. Sample: CD4+ T cells sorted from blood. CDR3 in amino acids: CASSSEPVVRGGPGPF. CDR3 nucleotides: TGCGCCAGCAGCTCAGAACCGGTGGTTCGGGGGGGGCCCGGTCCCTTC.